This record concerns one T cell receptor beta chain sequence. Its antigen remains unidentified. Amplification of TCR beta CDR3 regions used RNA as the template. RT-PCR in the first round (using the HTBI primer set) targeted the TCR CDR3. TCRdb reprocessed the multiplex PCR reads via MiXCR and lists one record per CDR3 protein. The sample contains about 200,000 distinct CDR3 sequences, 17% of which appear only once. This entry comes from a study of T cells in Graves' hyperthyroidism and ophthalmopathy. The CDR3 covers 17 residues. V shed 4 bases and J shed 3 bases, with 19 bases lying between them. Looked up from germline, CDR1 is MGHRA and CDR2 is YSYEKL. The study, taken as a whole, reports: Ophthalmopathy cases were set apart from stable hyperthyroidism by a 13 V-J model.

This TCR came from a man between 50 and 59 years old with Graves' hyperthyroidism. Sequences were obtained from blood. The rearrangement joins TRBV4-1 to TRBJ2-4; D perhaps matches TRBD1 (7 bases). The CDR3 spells CASSRGQGDFVKNIQYF. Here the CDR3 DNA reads TGCGCCAGCAGCCGCGGGCAGGGGGACTTCGTCAAAAACATTCAGTACTTC.